What follows are 15 T cell receptor beta chains derived from one specimen sequenced in a study of early T cells in non-severe SARS-CoV-2 infection. In TCRdb, the 5' RACE reads were re-called with MiXCR into one record per CDR3 protein. This sample has 84,000 or so distinct CDR3 sequences, with about 14% found just once. What was sequenced was whole blood. Source of these receptors: an adult who was a healthcare worker with PCR-confirmed SARS-CoV-2 infection or an uninfected control (not recorded which).

This clonotype was found many times. The rearrangement joins TRBV7-2 to TRBJ2-1; TRBD2 might be the D (7 bases). Germline V lookup: CDR1 SGHTA, CDR2 FQGNSA. CDR3 size: 15 residues. Trimming left V 10 bases short and J 0 bases short, with 16 bases between. The CDR3 is CATNGGPRSYNEQFF. The CDR3 coding sequence is TGTGCCACAAACGGGGGGCCCCGCTCCTACAATGAGCAGTTCTTC.

This clonotype has a handful of counts. The CDR3 coding sequence is TGTGCCAGCAGCTTACAGGGCACTGAAGCTTTCTTT. The encoded protein is CASSLQGTEAFF. V and J are TRBV5-4 and TRBJ1-1; D is perhaps TRBD1 (6 bases). The germline V and J ends were trimmed by 2 bases and 4 bases, with 6 bases remaining between them. This CDR3 has 12 amino acids. Germline V CDR1 and CDR2: SGHNT, YYREEE (reference sequence). Full variable domain (missing parts from reference TRBV5-4 and TRBJ1-1): ETGVTQSPTHLIKTRGQQVTLRCSSQSGHNTVSWYQQALGQGPQFIFQYYREEENGRGNFPPRFSGLQFPNYSSELNVNALELDDSALYLCASSLQGTEAFFGQGTRLTVV.

V is TRBV29-1 and J is TRBJ2-3; a weak D match, TRBD2 (5 bases). The CDR3 length is 13 residues. Looked up from germline, CDR1 is SQVTM and CDR2 is ANQGSEA. Trimming left V 5 bases short and J 4 bases short, with 13 bases between. This chain's CDR3 is CSVPHRGPDTQYF. The DNA of the CDR3 is TGCAGCGTTCCTCATCGAGGGCCAGATACGCAGTATTTT.

This clonotype has a handful of counts. V usage is TRBV29-1 and J usage is TRBJ2-1, with D perhaps being TRBD1 or TRBD2 (6 bases each). V dropped 3 bases and J dropped 1 base, with 10 bases sitting between them. This CDR3 is 14 amino acids long. Germline V CDR1 and CDR2: SQVTM, ANQGSEA. CDR3 protein: CSVDQGRSYNEQFF. CDR3 coding DNA: TGCAGCGTTGATCAGGGGAGGTCCTACAATGAGCAGTTCTTC.

The sample holds a few counts of this clonotype. The chain employs TRBV27 and TRBJ2-3; possible D gene TRBD2, 6 bases. Trimming removed 1 base from V and 3 bases from J, with 17 bases in between. Germline CDR1 is MNHEY and CDR2 is SMNVEV (reference sequence). This CDR3 has 17 residues. For the CDR3, the DNA is TGTGCCAGCAGTTTATACGGCGTGGGAGGTTTAACAGATACGCAGTATTTT. This codes for CASSLYGVGGLTDTQYF.

This clonotype occurred a few times. The chain combines TRBV10-3 with TRBJ2-7; D may be TRBD1 (5 bases). Per germline, CDR1 ENHRY and CDR2 SYGVKD. Trimming took 11 bases from V and 0 from J, leaving 11 bases between them. The CDR3 covers 12 residues. The CDR3 is CAVLGVSYEQYF. CDR3 DNA sequence: TGTGCCGTGCTAGGGGTCTCCTACGAGCAGTACTTC.

This chain joins TRBV6-2 or TRBV6-3 and TRBJ1-1; weak D call: TRBD1 (5 bases). Germline CDR1 is MNHEY and CDR2 is SVGEGT. The CDR3 sequence is 13 residues long. V lost 9 bases to trimming and J lost 4 bases, with 15 bases between them. CDR3 DNA sequence: TGTGCCAGTACCCAGGGTGAAAGCACTGAAGCTTTCTTT. Amino acid sequence: CASTQGESTEAFF.

This clonotype was observed a few times. The chain is built from TRBV11-2 and TRBJ2-1; 8 nucleotides match TRBD2. Germline CDR1 SGHAT, CDR2 FQNNGV. CDR3 length equals 16 residues. The J segment lost 15 bases and the V segment lost 6 bases, leaving 22 bases of the junction unmatched. CDR3 nucleotide sequence: TGTGCCAGCAGTCCAGACCCGGGAGGGGGTCGAAAGGGAGGGTTCTTC. It encodes CASSPDPGGGRKGGFF.

This clonotype was recorded a few times. The chain has TRBV2 and TRBJ2-2; D not resolved. The length of the CDR3 is 12 residues. From germline, CDR1 is SNHLY and CDR2 FYNNEI. V was pared by 4 bases and J by 8 bases, with 8 bases between. The CDR3 DNA follows: TGTGCCAGCAGTGTAGGTCGTGGGGAGCTGTTTTTT. Translating it yields CASSVGRGELFF.

CDR3 DNA sequence: TGTGCCAGCAGCTCTCATCTAGGAGAGACCCAGTACTTC. Residues: CASSSHLGETQYF. The chain has TRBV9 and TRBJ2-5; D not resolved. The CDR3 is 13 amino acids. CDR1 and CDR2 (germline): SGDLS, YYNGEE. Trimming took 4 bases from V and 4 from J, leaving 11 bases between them. The whole variable domain, filled in from reference TRBV9 and TRBJ2-5, reads DSGVTQTPKHLITATGQRVTLRCSPRSGDLSVYWYQQSLDQGLQFLIQYYNGEERAKGNILERFSAQQFPDLHSELNLSSLELGDSALYFCASSSHLGETQYFGPGTRLLVL.

This clonotype was counted at least ten times. The genes are TRBV10-3 and TRBJ2-2; the D gene could be TRBD1 or TRBD2 (5 bases each). The CDR3 totals 14 residues. Germline V lookup: CDR1 ENHRY, CDR2 SYGVKD. Trimming stripped 6 bases from V and 0 bases from J, with 8 bases between. The CDR3 spells CAIRGTTNTGELFF. The CDR3 coding sequence is TGTGCCATCAGGGGGACCACGAACACCGGGGAGCTGTTTTTT.

A few counts support this clonotype. This chain joins TRBV11-2 and TRBJ1-6; 7 positions agree with TRBD1. The CDR3 length is 17 residues. With 2 bases clipped from V and 9 bases from J, the junction kept 13 bases outside the gene matches. Germline V CDR1 and CDR2: SGHAT, FQNNGV. The CDR3 coding sequence is TGTGCCAGCAGCTTAAGGCCCGGGACAGCGTCATCTTCACCCCTCCACTTT. Translation gives CASSLRPGTASSSPLHF.

The V and J genes are TRBV5-6 and TRBJ1-1; D is unresolved. Germline-derived CDR1 and CDR2 are SGHDT and YYEEEE. This CDR3 is 15 amino acids long. Trimming left V 0 bases short and J 2 bases short, with 11 bases between. The CDR3 loop is CASSLEVRTNTEAFF. In nucleotides, the CDR3 is TGTGCCAGCAGCTTGGAGGTCAGGACCAACACTGAAGCTTTCTTT. The full variable domain, rest sourced from reference TRBV5-6 and TRBJ1-1, is DAGVTQSPTHLIKTRGQQVTLRCSPKSGHDTVSWYQQALGQGPQFIFQYYEEEERQRGNFPDRFSGHQFPNYSSELNVNALLLGDSALYLCASSLEVRTNTEAFFGQGTRLTVV.

This clonotype has only one observation. J is TRBJ2-3 and V is TRBV7-2, with D possibly matching TRBD1 (6 bases). Germline V gene data show CDR1 as SGHTA and CDR2 as FQGNSA. This CDR3 is 14 amino acids long. The V end lost 5 bases, the J end lost 6 bases, and 15 bases lay between the germline ends. The CDR3 DNA follows: TGTGCCAGCAGCACCACAGGGCCAAAGGATACGCAGTATTTT. It encodes CASSTTGPKDTQYF.

This clonotype was recorded at least ten times. This rearrangement joins TRBV7-3 to TRBJ1-1, with D unresolved. CDR1 and CDR2 (germline): SGHTA, FQGTGA. V gave up 0 bases and J gave up 1 base, with 3 bases separating them. The CDR3 is made up of 13 amino acids. CDR3 sequence (DNA): TGTGCCAGCAGCTTAACCAAGAACACTGAAGCTTTCTTT. It translates to CASSLTKNTEAFF.